This paragraph reports one TCR beta chain. Its antigen remains undetermined. One base away there is no much larger clone; base qualities are not given. Using the deep immunoSEQ assay, TCR CDR3 regions were amplified from genomic DNA by multiplex PCR. For each cell subset, the extracted genomic DNA was distributed evenly across all wells of several immunoSEQ 96-well plates, and each plate served as one replicate. Each replicate PCR for sorted subsets received around 210 ng genomic DNA, equal to 30,000 or so T cell genomes. Purified libraries were measured with a Qubit 3.0 fluorometer, size-checked on a Bioanalyzer 2100, and measured again with the KAPA Library Quantification kit. A separate single-read 150-cycle Illumina NextSeq 550 flow cell was used to sequence each immunoSEQ 96-well plate. For the original study's pipeline: The immunoSEQ output contained only junctional sequences without quality scores, so filtering could not match that applied to full-length reads. To assign V/J genes and CDR3, sequences were annotated against IMGT germline references using PyIR, a Python wrapper for IgBLAST v1.9. Reads were filtered out if the reads had weak V/J assignments (E-value above 1e-6), no CDR3, stop codons, out-of-frame junctions, or ambiguous translated residues. V3J clonotypes were defined by identical inferred V gene, J gene, and CDR3 amino acid sequence. Percentage overlap between repertoires was calculated by dividing the number of shared unique clonotypes by the size of the smaller repertoire. RTK rarefaction, the Chao1 estimator, and Recon v2.1 estimates of unobserved clonotypes were used to assess repertoire richness. Generation probabilities were computed with OLGA for all TCRbeta clonotypes obtained by the gDNA method from four donors. Drawn from immuneACCESS, this table holds only the in-frame rearrangements with V and J called that TCRdb kept. Clones are partly lost; checked studies trace under half to an unresolved V gene and leave the rest unexplained. Clone size and the V and J calls come from that table; the DNA yielded D and trimming. Present in this sample are roughly 1,100,000 clones, under 80% of which were seen just once. The ten largest make up around 1.5% of the sample.

The data originate from a study of shared clonotypes between healthy human individuals (dated by TCRdb to between 2020 and 2021). In the study overall: A few men and a couple of women, aged 18 to 49 years, made up the cohort. Per donor, three plates each were used for CD4 naive and CD4 memory, two for CD8 naive, and one for CD8 memory. To estimate repertoire size and how much clonotypes are shared between individuals, the study performed deep sequencing of blood TCR repertoires from roughly five healthy adults. Different laboratories and diverse techniques were used to prepare libraries and sequence TCR repertoires, to increase sequencing depth and limit assay-specific biases. Between about 0.9 and 8.9 billion PBMCs per donor were obtained by leukapheresis.

Healthy HIV-negative adults with no recently reported acute infections or vaccinations were included as donors. All donors were Caucasian adults living in Nashville, Tennessee, USA. CD4+ T cells were enriched by magnetic negative selection; naive cells were then positively selected on CD45RA, and the negative fraction formed the memory subset. Blood was obtained by leukapheresis, after which PBMCs were separated by Ficoll-Histopaque density gradient centrifugation and cryopreserved in liquid nitrogen vapor phase. Purity and quantity of every magnetically sorted T cell population were checked by analytical flow cytometry. Genomic DNA was isolated from each sorted fraction and quantified by UV absorbance on a Nanodrop 2000c. Study-level results and caveats: Estimated clonotype richness was generally larger for naive than for memory subsets. Sampling was restricted to blood, and TCR repertoires in tissue are likely to differ from TCR repertoires in blood. Pairwise subsampling led to the expectation that sequencing depth would affect the degree of clonotype sharing among donors. Even with the large sequencing depth, rarefaction of the sorted-subset datasets indicated that sequencing was incomplete. Higher generation probabilities were observed for clonotypes shared by all four sorted-subset donors than for non-shared clonotypes. The small number of donors limited the genetic and exposure-history diversity represented. Sharing across several donors was observed for around 5% of naive CD4, 3% to 3.5% of naive CD8, over 2% of memory CD4, and less than 0.45% of memory CD8 clonotypes.

The germline V gene yields SNHLY for CDR1 and FYNNEI for CDR2. Clipping removes 5 bases from V and 0 bases from J, with 2 as the unmatched junction base count. The CDR3 numbers 15 residues from cysteine through phenylalanine. Left in the record is the CDR3 DNA by itself, 45 bases read in frame from the first base. The sample was memory CD4+ T cells sorted from blood. This specimen's cell subset or site label, interpreted: CD45RA-negative fraction. The chain is made from TRBV2 and TRBJ2-2; 8 nucleotides in the junction match TRBD1. This TCR was recovered from a man aged 18-30 years in good health. The CDR3 amino acid sequence is: CASSRQGTNTGELFF. The nucleotides read TGTGCCAGCAGTCGACAGGGGACGAACACCGGGGAGCTGTTTTTT. The full variable domain, completed from the reference TRBV2 and TRBJ2-2 proteins outside the CDR3, reads EPEVTQTPSHQVTQMGQEVILRCVPISNHLYFYWYRQILGQKVEFLVSFYNNEISEKSEIFDDQFSVERPDGSNFTLKIRSTKLEDSAMYFCASSRQGTNTGELFFGEGSRLTVL.